The 24 T cell receptor beta chains below were found in one sample sequenced in a study of OX40 agonist ivuxolimab in advanced cancers. Profiled with immunoSEQ multiplex PCR; TCRdb holds only in-frame clones, not every one. This table holds 25,000 to 35,000 clones, roughly 84% found once. This specimen consisted of CD4+ or CD8+ T cells sorted from blood, obtained in a trial of the OX40 agonist ivuxolimab. These receptors all stem from an adult with an advanced solid tumor such as melanoma, head and neck, liver or kidney cancer.

V gene TRBV27 combines with J gene TRBJ2-7; perhaps TRBD1 as D (7 bases). The V end was cut by 7 bases, the J end by 2 bases, with 18 bases between. This CDR3 contains 15 residues. From germline, CDR1 is MNHEY and CDR2 SMNVEV (reference sequence). The CDR3 is CASTPGGTHAYEQYF. The DNA of the CDR3 is TGTGCCAGCACCCCAGGGGGGACCCACGCCTACGAGCAGTACTTC.

The chain is built from TRBV5-4 and TRBJ2-3; D may be TRBD1 or TRBD2 (5 bases each). V dropped 4 bases and J dropped 1 base, with 16 bases sitting between them. The CDR3 contains 16 residues. Germline V gives CDR1 SGHNT, CDR2 YYREEE (reference sequence). This chain's CDR3 is CASSPGTITGTDTQYF. In DNA, the CDR3 is TGTGCCAGCAGCCCGGGGACGATAACAGGCACAGATACGCAGTATTTT.

The chain employs TRBV7-9 and TRBJ1-5; D is ambiguous. V was cut by 2 bases and J by 4 bases, with 3 bases left in between. Germline lookup yields CDR1 SEHNR and CDR2 FQNEAQ (reference sequence). CDR3 size: 12 residues. The CDR3 sequence is CASSLSNQPQHF. CDR3 sequence (DNA): TGTGCCAGCAGCTTAAGTAATCAGCCCCAGCATTTT. Full variable domain (remainder filled in from reference TRBV7-9 and TRBJ1-5): DTGVSQNPRHKITKRGQNVTFRCDPISEHNRLYWYRQTLGQGPEFLTYFQNEAQLEKSRLLSDRFSAERPKGSFSTLEIQRTEQGDSAMYLCASSLSNQPQHFGDGTRLSIL.

This rearrangement joins TRBV13 to TRBJ2-5; 7 nucleotides agree with TRBD2. Germline V gives CDR1 PRHDT, CDR2 FYEKMQ (reference sequence). Trimming cost V 5 bases and J 6 bases; bases outside gene matches: 6. This CDR3 region has 13 residues. The DNA for the CDR3 is TGTGCCAGCAGCACCTCACTAGCGAAGACCCAGTACTTC. This gives the protein CASSTSLAKTQYF.

The chain links TRBV2 to TRBJ2-7; D gene unclear. The V and J ends lost 0 bases and 1 base respectively, with 10 bases between them. Germline-derived CDR1 and CDR2 are SNHLY and FYNNEI. This CDR3 has 15 amino acids. DNA of the CDR3: TGTGCCAGCAGTGAAGCAGGGATAAGGTCCTACGAGCAGTACTTC. Amino acid sequence: CASSEAGIRSYEQYF.

The chain links TRBV25-1 to TRBJ2-7; D ambiguous. The CDR3 runs 12 residues. Trimming pared 3 bases from V and 7 bases from J, leaving 10 bases between. CDR1 is MGHDK, CDR2 SYGVNS, per germline. CDR3: CASSDALREQYF. In nucleotides, the CDR3 is TGTGCCAGCAGTGACGCCCTGAGGGAGCAGTACTTC.

Details on this clone: Other DNA sequences in this specimen translate into the identical CDR3. This chain joins TRBV7-9 and TRBJ2-1, with 8 bases matching TRBD1. V was pared by 3 bases and J by 2 bases, with 3 bases of the junction left unmatched. From germline, CDR1 is SEHNR and CDR2 FQNEAQ (reference sequence). The CDR3 has 15 amino acids. The CDR3 coding sequence is TGTGCCAGCAGCTTGACGACAGGGGCCTACAATGAGCAGTTCTTC. This translates into CASSLTTGAYNEQFF.

This chain connects TRBV7-9 to TRBJ2-1; no clear D. This CDR3 region has 13 residues. Trimming took 1 base from V and 4 from J, leaving 5 bases between them. Germline V lookup: CDR1 SEHNR, CDR2 FQNEAQ (reference sequence). The CDR3 nucleotides read TGTGCCAGCAGCTTAGGACGGTACAATGAGCAGTTCTTC. Amino acids: CASSLGRYNEQFF.

J is TRBJ2-5 and V is TRBV4-1; 11 nucleotides line up with TRBD2. Germline-derived CDR1 and CDR2 are MGHRA and YSYEKL. The CDR3 length is 16 residues. The J segment lost 9 bases and the V segment lost 1 base, leaving 10 bases of the junction unmatched. In nucleotides, the CDR3 is TGCGCCAGCAGCCAAGTCGCTAGCGGGAGGCAACGAGCCCAGTACTTC. This sequence encodes CASSQVASGRQRAQYF.

J is TRBJ2-7 and V is TRBV6-1, with 7 bases lining up with TRBD2. The CDR3 extends over 13 amino acids. The ends lost 5 bases at V and 12 bases at J; junction bases unmatched: 13. Germline-derived CDR1 and CDR2 are MNHNS and SASEGT. The CDR3: CASSIQATSDPYF. CDR3 sequence (DNA): TGTGCCAGCAGTATACAGGCAACTAGCGACCCGTACTTC.

The genes are TRBV28 and TRBJ2-2; the match to TRBD1 covers 7 bases. After removal of 3 bases from V and 3 bases from J, the junction contained 4 bases not matched to a gene. Germline CDR1 is MDHEN and CDR2 is SYDVKM. This CDR3 contains 15 residues. The CDR3 region is CASSFRDRYTGELFF. The CDR3 DNA is TGTGCCAGCAGTTTCCGGGACAGATACACCGGGGAGCTGTTTTTT.

This clone appeared a few times. The chain has TRBV13 and TRBJ1-2, with D possibly being TRBD1 (6 bases). The ends were cut back, 4 bases at V and 0 bases at J, with 12 bases in the middle. The CDR3 consists of 15 residues. Per germline, CDR1 PRHDT and CDR2 FYEKMQ (reference sequence). The CDR3 here is CASSSQGHPNYGYTF. The DNA for the CDR3 is TGTGCCAGCAGCTCGCAGGGGCATCCTAACTATGGCTACACCTTC.

The V and J genes are TRBV5-8 and TRBJ2-5, with no clear D. This CDR3 is 13 amino acids long. Trimming cost V 0 bases and J 4 bases, with 7 bases left between them. Looked up from germline, CDR1 is SGHTS and CDR2 is YDEGEE. The DNA for the CDR3 is TGTGCCAGCAGCTTGGCCGGCGGAGAGACCCAGTACTTC. Amino acids: CASSLAGGETQYF.

V and J are TRBV29-1 and TRBJ2-7; D might be TRBD1 (5 bases). V was shortened by 0 bases and J by 6 bases, with 15 bases between the two germline ends. The CDR3 is made up of 14 amino acids. Germline CDR1 is SQVTM and CDR2 is ANQGSEA. The CDR3 sequence is CSVEEGVGQIEQYF. As DNA, the CDR3 is TGCAGCGTTGAAGAAGGGGTAGGGCAGATCGAGCAGTACTTC.

The chain is built from TRBV5-1 and TRBJ2-7; 7 positions agree with TRBD1. V lost 4 bases, J lost 3 bases, and 13 bases stayed unmatched. The CDR3 consists of 16 residues. CDR1 and CDR2 (germline): SGHRS, YFSETQ. CDR3 amino acids: CASSRTGVRLLYEQYF. Here the CDR3 DNA reads TGCGCCAGCAGCAGAACAGGGGTGAGACTCCTCTACGAGCAGTACTTC.

The rearrangement joins TRBV2 to TRBJ1-1; D not resolved. V dropped 6 bases and J dropped 5 bases, with 10 bases sitting between them. Germline CDR1 and CDR2: SNHLY and FYNNEI. This CDR3 has 12 residues. CDR3 protein: CASSELGTEAFF. In DNA form, the CDR3 reads TGTGCCAGCAGCGAACTGGGGACTGAAGCTTTCTTT.

The CDR3 nucleotides read TGTGCCAGCAGCGCCTCGACGGGGAGGTTCTACGAGCAGTACTTC. Translated, it gives CASSASTGRFYEQYF. This chain joins TRBV21-1 and TRBJ2-7; the DNA was not used to check the table's D call, TRBD2. TRBV21-1 is shown as a pseudogene. This CDR3 is 15 amino acids long.

The chain carries TRBV7-9 and TRBJ2-2; D may correspond to TRBD1 or TRBD2 (5 bases each). The CDR3 contains 16 residues. Germline V gene data show CDR1 as SEHNR and CDR2 as FQNEAQ (reference sequence). Deletions cut 5 bases from V and 4 bases from J, with 17 bases between. CDR3 sequence (DNA): TGTGCCAGCAGCCCCACCAGAGGGGCTATCACCGGGGAGCTGTTTTTT. Amino acids: CASSPTRGAITGELFF.

The rearrangement links TRBV4-2 to TRBJ1-5, with D perhaps TRBD1 (5 bases). The CDR3 length is 15 residues. Trimming took 0 bases from V and 8 from J, leaving 14 bases between them. Germline CDR1 is LGHNA and CDR2 is YNFKEQ. CDR3 sequence reads: CASSQDGRATEPQHF. CDR3 DNA: TGTGCCAGCAGCCAAGATGGCAGGGCGACGGAGCCCCAGCATTTT.

The V and J genes are TRBV28 and TRBJ2-5; 14 nucleotides agree with TRBD2. The DNA matches TRBJ2-7 better at its end, which makes the J call doubtful. CDR3 size: 18 residues. The V gene's germline CDR1 is MDHEN and CDR2 SYDVKM. DNA of the CDR3: TGTGCCAGCAGTATCCCCGGGACTAGCGGGAGATTTGGGAACGAGCAGTACTTC. Protein product: CASSIPGTSGRFGNEQYF.

This clone appeared once. The gene calls are TRBV27 and TRBJ1-1, with 7 bases lining up with TRBD1. V shed 0 bases and J 2 bases; nucleotides not matched to a gene: 3. This CDR3 is built from 15 residues. In germline, CDR1 is MNHEY, CDR2 SMNVEV (reference sequence). The CDR3 here is CASSLSRGANTEAFF. CDR3 bases: TGTGCCAGCAGTTTATCCAGGGGGGCAAACACTGAAGCTTTCTTT.

The chain has TRBV30 and TRBJ1-1; no definite D call. In germline, CDR1 is GTSNPN, CDR2 SVGIG (reference sequence). This CDR3 has 13 residues. Trimming shortened V by 4 bases and J by 3 bases, and 12 bases separated the two germline ends. Here the CDR3 reads CAWNKPGDTEAFF. The DNA for the CDR3 is TGTGCCTGGAACAAACCTGGGGACACTGAAGCTTTCTTT.

J is TRBJ2-1 and V is TRBV6-4; 12 positions match TRBD1. The CDR3 sequence is 15 residues long. Germline assignment: CDR1 MRHNA and CDR2 SNTAGT. Trimming cost V 8 bases and J 8 bases; bases outside gene matches: 10. The CDR3 coding sequence is TGTGCCAGCGGAGAATCGGGACAGGGGGCTGATGAGCAGTTCTTC. Protein: CASGESGQGADEQFF.

This clone was detected only once. V usage is TRBV7-3 and J usage is TRBJ2-1; 7 bases map to TRBD2. This CDR3 has 15 amino acids. Trimming at V came to 3 bases and at J to 4 bases, leaving 6 bases not matched to a gene. Germline V CDR1 and CDR2: SGHTA, FQGTGA. The CDR3 region has the DNA TGTGCCAGCAGCTTTGCTAGCGGTGCATACAATGAGCAGTTCTTC. It is translated as CASSFASGAYNEQFF.